The sequence of this T cell receptor (beta chain) was determined in a study of blood T cell repertoires in COVID-19. Study-wide context: Some COVID-19 samples were acute and others convalescent; all came from the United States, Italy and Spain.

Seattle participants joined during active infection and were tracked over time. V dropped 0 bases and J dropped 7 bases, with 10 bases sitting between them. CDR3 length: 12 residues. Germline V gene sequence: CDR1 SQVTM, CDR2 ANQGSEA. Only in-frame clones appear in the TCRdb table, and some are missing; sequencing was by immunoSEQ multiplex PCR. The top ten clones hold roughly 3.4% of a sample with around 55,000 clones, approximately 90% of them seen once. V usage is TRBV29-1 and J usage is TRBJ2-7; D possibly corresponds to TRBD2 (5 bases). The specimen was peripheral blood. This receptor was taken from a middle-aged man with COVID-19, enrolled during active disease. The CDR3 DNA follows: TGCAGCGTTGAAGATCTCGAGGGAGAGCAGTACTTC. It yields the protein CSVEDLEGEQYF.